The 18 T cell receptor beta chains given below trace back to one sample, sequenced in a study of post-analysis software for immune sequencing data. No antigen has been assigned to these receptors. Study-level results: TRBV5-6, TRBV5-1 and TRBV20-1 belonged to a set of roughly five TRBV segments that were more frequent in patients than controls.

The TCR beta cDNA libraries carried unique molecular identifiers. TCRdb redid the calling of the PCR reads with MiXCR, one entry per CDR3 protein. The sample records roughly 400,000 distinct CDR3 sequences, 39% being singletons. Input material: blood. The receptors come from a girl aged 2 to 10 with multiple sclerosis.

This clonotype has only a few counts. CDR3 sequence (DNA): TGCGCCAGCAGCCAAGAATTGACAGGGGGCGCGTACGAGCAGTACTTC. Amino acid sequence: CASSQELTGGAYEQYF. This chain joins TRBV4-1 and TRBJ2-7; 10 positions match TRBD1. Germline CDR1 and CDR2: MGHRA and YSYEKL. Trimming removed 0 bases from V and 4 bases from J; junction bases left unmatched: 6. This CDR3 contains 16 residues.

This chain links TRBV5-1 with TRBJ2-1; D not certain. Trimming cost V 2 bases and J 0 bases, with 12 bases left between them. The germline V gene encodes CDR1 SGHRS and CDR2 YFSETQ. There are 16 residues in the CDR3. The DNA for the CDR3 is TGCGCCAGCAGCTTACACGGTGCCGCCTCCTACAATGAGCAGTTCTTC. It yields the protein CASSLHGAASYNEQFF.

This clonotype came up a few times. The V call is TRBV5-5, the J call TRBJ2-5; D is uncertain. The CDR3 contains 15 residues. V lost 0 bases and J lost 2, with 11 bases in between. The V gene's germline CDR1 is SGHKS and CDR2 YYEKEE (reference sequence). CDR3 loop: CASSLARRPQETQYF. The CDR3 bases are TGTGCCAGCAGCTTGGCCCGACGGCCACAAGAGACCCAGTACTTC.

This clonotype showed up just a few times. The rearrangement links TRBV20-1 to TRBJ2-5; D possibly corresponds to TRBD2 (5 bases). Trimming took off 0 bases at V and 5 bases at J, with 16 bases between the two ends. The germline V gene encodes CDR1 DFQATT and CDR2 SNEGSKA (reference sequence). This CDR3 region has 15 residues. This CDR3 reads CSARDPSRVSETQYF. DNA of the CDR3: TGCAGTGCTAGAGATCCTTCGCGGGTGTCTGAGACCCAGTACTTC.

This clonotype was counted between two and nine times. CDR3 sequence reads: CASSFGGTEAFF. In DNA form, the CDR3 reads TGTGCCAGCAGCTTCGGGGGGACTGAAGCTTTCTTT. This sequence joins TRBV11-2 and TRBJ1-1; a possible D gene is TRBD1 (5 bases). The germline V and J ends were trimmed by 3 bases and 5 bases, with 7 bases remaining between them. The V gene's germline CDR1 is SGHAT and CDR2 FQNNGV. The CDR3 runs 12 residues.

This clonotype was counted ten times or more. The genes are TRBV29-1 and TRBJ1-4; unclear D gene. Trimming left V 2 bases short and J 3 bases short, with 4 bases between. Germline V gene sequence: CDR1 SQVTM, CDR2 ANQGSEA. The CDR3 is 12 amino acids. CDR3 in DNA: TGCAGCGTTGAAAACCCTAATGAAAAACTGTTTTTT. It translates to CSVENPNEKLFF.

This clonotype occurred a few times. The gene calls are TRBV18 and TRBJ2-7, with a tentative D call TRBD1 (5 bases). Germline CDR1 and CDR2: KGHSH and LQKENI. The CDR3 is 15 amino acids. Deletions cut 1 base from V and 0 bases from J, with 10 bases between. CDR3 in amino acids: CASSPRGSSSYEQYF. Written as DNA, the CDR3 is TGTGCCAGCTCACCACGGGGCAGCTCCTCCTACGAGCAGTACTTC.

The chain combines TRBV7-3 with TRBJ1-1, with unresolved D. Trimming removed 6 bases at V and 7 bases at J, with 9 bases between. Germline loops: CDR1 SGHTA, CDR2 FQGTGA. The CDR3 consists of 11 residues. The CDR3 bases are TGTGCCAGCAGAATGGACGGTGAAGCTTTCTTT. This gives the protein CASRMDGEAFF.

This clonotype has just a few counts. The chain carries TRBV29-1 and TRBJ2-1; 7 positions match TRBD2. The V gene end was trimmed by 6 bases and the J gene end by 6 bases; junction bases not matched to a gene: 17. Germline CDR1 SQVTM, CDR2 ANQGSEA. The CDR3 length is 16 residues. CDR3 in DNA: TGCAGCGTCCGGGAGGTCAAGGGAGAAAGGGTCAATGAGCAGTTCTTC. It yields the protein CSVREVKGERVNEQFF.

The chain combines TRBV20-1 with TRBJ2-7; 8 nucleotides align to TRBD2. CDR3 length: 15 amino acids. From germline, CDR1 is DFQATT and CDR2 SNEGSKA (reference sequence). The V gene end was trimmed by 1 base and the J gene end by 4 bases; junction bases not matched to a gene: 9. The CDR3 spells CSARVLPGRAYEQYF. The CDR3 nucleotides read TGCAGTGCTAGAGTCCTCCCCGGGAGGGCATACGAGCAGTACTTC.

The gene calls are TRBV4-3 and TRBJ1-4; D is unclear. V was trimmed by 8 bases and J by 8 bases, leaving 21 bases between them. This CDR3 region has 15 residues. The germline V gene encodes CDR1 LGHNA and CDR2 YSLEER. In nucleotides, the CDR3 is TGCGCCAGCCGACCTGGCGATTCATCTTGGGAAAAACTGTTTTTT. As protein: CASRPGDSSWEKLFF.

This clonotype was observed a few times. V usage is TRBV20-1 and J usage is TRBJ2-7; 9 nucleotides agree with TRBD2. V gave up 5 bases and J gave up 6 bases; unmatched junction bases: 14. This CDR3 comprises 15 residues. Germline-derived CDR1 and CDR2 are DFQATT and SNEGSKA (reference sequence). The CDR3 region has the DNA TGCAGTGCTCTTAGCGCGACGGGACTAGCCGGCGAGCAGTACTTC. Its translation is CSALSATGLAGEQYF.

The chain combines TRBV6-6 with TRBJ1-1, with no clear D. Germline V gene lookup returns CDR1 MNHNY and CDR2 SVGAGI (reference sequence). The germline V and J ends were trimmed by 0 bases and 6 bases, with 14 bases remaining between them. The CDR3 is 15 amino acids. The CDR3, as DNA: TGTGCCAGCAGTTACTCAGGGATACAATCGGCTGAAGCTTTCTTT. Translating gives CASSYSGIQSAEAFF.

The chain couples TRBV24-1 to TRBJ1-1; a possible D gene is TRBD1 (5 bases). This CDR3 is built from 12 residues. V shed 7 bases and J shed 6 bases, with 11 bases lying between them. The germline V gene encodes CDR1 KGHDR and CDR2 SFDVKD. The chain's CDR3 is CATSTGTSEAFF. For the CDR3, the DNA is TGTGCCACCAGCACCGGGACCTCTGAAGCTTTCTTT.

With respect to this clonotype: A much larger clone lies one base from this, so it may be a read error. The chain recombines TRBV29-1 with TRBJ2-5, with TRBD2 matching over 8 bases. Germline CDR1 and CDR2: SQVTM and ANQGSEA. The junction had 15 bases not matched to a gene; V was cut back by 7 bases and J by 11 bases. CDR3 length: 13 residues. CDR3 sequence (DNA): TGCAGCGCCCTAAAACGGGAGGGCTACAAGCAGTACTTC. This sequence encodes CSALKREGYKQYF.

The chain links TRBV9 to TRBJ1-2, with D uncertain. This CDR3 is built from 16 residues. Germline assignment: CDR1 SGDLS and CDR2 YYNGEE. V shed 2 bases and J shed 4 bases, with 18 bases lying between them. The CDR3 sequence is CASSVTNQDGLYGYTF. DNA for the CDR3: TGTGCCAGCAGCGTTACCAACCAGGACGGACTCTATGGCTACACCTTC.

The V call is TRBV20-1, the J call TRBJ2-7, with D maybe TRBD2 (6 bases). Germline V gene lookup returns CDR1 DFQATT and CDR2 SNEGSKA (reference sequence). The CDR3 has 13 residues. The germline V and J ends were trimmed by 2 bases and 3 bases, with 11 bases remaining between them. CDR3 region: CSARLRDLYEQYF. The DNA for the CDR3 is TGCAGTGCTAGACTGCGGGACCTCTACGAGCAGTACTTC.

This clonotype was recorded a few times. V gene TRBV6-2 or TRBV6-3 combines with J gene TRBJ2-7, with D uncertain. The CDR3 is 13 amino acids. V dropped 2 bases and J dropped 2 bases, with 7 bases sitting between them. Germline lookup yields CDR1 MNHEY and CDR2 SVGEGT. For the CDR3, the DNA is TGTGCCAGCAGTTACGTAGCCCCCTACGAGCAGTACTTC. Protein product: CASSYVAPYEQYF.